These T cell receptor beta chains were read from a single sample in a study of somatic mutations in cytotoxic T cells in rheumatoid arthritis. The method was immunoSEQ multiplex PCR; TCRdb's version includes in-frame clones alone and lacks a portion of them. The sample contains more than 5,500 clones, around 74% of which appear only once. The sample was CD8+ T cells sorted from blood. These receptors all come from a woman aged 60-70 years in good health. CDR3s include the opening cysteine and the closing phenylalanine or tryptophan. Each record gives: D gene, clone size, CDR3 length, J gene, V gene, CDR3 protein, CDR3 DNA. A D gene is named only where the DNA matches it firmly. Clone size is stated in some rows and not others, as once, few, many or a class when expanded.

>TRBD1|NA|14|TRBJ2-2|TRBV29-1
CSVGTGHGSGELFF
TGCAGCGTGGGGACAGGGCACGGATCCGGGGAGCTGTTTTTT
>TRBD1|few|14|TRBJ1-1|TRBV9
CASSAQGANTEAFF
TGTGCCAGCAGCGCACAGGGGGCGAACACTGAAGCTTTCTTT
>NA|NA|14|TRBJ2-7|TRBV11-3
CASSPSRGYYEQYF
TGTGCCAGCAGCCCCTCTAGGGGGTACTACGAGCAGTACTTC
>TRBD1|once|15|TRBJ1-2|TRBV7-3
CASSPGTGGNYGYTF
TGTGCCAGCAGCCCTGGGACAGGGGGTAACTATGGCTACACCTTC
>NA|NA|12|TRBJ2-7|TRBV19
CASSQTGYEQYF
TGTGCCAGTAGTCAAACAGGCTACGAGCAGTACTTC
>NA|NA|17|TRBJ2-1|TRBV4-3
CASSRGTASRERNEQFF
TGCGCCAGCAGCCGGGGGACCGCCAGTCGGGAGAGGAATGAGCAGTTCTTC
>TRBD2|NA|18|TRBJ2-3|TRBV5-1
CASSYTSGSGGTTDTQYF
TGCGCCAGCAGCTACACTAGCGGGAGTGGAGGTACGACAGATACGCAGTATTTT
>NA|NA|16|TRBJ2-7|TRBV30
CAWSPHGGWLSYEQYF
TGTGCCTGGAGTCCCCATGGCGGTTGGTTATCCTACGAGCAGTACTTC
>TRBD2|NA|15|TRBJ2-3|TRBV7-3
CASSLNSGGTDTQYF
TGTGCCAGCAGCTTAAATAGCGGGGGCACAGATACGCAGTATTTT
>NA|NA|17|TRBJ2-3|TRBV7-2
CASSPPPRGRGGDTQYF
TGTGCCAGCAGCCCACCGCCTAGGGGCAGGGGTGGAGATACGCAGTATTTT
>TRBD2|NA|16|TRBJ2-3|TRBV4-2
CASSQEERGVTDTQYF
TGTGCCAGCAGCCAAGAAGAGCGGGGGGTTACAGATACGCAGTATTTT
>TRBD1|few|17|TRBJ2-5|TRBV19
CASSIGGGTGGEETQYF
TGTGCCAGTAGTATAGGAGGTGGGACAGGGGGCGAGGAGACCCAGTACTTC
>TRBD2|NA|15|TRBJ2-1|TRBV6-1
CASTALAGGYNEQFF
TGTGCCAGCACCGCACTAGCGGGGGGCTACAATGAGCAGTTCTTC
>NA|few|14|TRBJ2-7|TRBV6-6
CASSYQEESYEQYF
TGTGCCAGCAGTTACCAAGAGGAATCCTACGAGCAGTACTTC
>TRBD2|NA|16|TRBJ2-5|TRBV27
CASSTTSGEYQETQYF
TGTGCCAGCAGTACCACTAGCGGGGAGTACCAAGAGACCCAGTACTTC
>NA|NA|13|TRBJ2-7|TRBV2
CAISDSVEYEQYF
TGTGCCATTTCGGACAGCGTAGAGTACGAGCAGTACTTC
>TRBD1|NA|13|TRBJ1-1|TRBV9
CASSAQGQGPAFF
TGTGCCAGCAGCGCCCAAGGACAGGGACCCGCTTTCTTT
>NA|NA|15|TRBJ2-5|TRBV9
CASSVDGGIYETQYF
TGTGCCAGCAGCGTAGATGGCGGGATCTATGAGACCCAGTACTTC
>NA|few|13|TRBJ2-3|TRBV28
CASGWEDPDTQYF
TGTGCCAGCGGTTGGGAGGACCCAGATACGCAGTATTTT
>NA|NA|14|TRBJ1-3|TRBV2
CASPTEDSGNTIYF
TGTGCCAGCCCCACCGAGGACTCTGGAAACACCATATATTTT
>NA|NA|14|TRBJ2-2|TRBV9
CASSSRSYTGELFF
TGTGCCAGCAGCTCTAGATCCTACACCGGGGAGCTGTTTTTT
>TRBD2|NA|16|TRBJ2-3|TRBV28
CASSPETSLSTDTQYF
TGTGCCAGCAGTCCCGAGACTAGCCTTAGCACAGATACGCAGTATTTT
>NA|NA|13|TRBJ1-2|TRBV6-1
CASSEAEVGGYTF
TGTGCCAGCAGTGAAGCGGAGGTCGGCGGCTACACCTTC